This T cell receptor (beta chain) was sequenced during a study of cytomegalovirus exposure and HLA in healthy donors. Concerning this clone: Its antigen is unknown.

The PCR had 60 Vbeta and 13 Jbeta primers. Only in-frame clones appear in the TCRdb table, and some are missing; sequencing was by immunoSEQ multiplex PCR. The sample records roughly 150,000 clones, 75% being singletons. Broader study findings: Available immune exposure information was restricted to CMV serostatus only. Researchers catalogued about 150 TCR beta chains as cytomegalovirus-associated. A previous analysis found most TCR beta V segments productive roughly 87% or roughly 30% of the time. Reports indicate that TCR beta sequences accurately predicted the HLA-A and HLA-B alleles of most subjects.

J was trimmed by 2 bases and V by 5 bases; bases with no gene match: 4. This CDR3 is 15 amino acids long. Germline values: CDR1 MDHEN, CDR2 SYDVKM. The V and J genes are TRBV28 and TRBJ1-4; 8 bases are shared with TRBD1. The source of this sequence is a young man in good health and CMV-seropositive. Input material: PBMCs. CDR3 region: CASSPGGGTNEKLFF. The CDR3 coding sequence is TGTGCCAGCAGTCCAGGGGGCGGCACTAATGAAAAACTGTTTTTT.